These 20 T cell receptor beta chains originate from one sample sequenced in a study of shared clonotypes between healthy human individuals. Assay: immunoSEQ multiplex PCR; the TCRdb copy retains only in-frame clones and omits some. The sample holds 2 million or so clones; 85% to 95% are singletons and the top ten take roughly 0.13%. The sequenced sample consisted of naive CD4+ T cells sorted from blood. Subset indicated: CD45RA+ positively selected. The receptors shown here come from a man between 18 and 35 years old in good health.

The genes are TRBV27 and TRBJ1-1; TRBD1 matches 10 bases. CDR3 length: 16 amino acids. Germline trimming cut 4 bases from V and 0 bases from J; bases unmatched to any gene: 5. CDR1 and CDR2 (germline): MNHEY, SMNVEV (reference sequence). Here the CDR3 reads CASSSSGTGVNTEAFF. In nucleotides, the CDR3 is TGTGCCAGCAGTTCATCCGGGACAGGGGTGAACACTGAAGCTTTCTTT.

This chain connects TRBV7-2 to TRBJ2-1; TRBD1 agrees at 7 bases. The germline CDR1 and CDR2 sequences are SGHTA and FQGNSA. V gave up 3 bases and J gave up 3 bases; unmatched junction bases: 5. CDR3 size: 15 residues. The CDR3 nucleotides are TGTGCCAGCAGCTTTGACAGGGCGAACTACAATGAGCAGTTCTTC. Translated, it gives CASSFDRANYNEQFF.

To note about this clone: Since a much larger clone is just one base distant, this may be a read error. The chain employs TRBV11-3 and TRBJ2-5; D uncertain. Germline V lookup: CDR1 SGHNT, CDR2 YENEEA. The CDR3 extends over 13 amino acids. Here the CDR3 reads CAGSPGPWETQYF. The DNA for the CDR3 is TGTGCCGGCAGCCCCGGGCCCTGGGAGACCCAGTACTTC.

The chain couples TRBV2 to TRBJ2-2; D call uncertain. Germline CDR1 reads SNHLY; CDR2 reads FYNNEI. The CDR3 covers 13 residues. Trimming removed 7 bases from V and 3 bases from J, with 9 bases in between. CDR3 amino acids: CASTRMDTGELFF. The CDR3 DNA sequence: TGTGCCAGCACTCGCATGGACACCGGGGAGCTGTTTTTT.

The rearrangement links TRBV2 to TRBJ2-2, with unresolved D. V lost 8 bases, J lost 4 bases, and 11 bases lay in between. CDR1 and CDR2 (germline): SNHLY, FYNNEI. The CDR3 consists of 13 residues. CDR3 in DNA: TGTGCCAGCGGGGTTAGGCTCACCGGGGAGCTGTTTTTT. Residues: CASGVRLTGELFF. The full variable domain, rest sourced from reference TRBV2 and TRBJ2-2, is EPEVTQTPSHQVTQMGQEVILRCVPISNHLYFYWYRQILGQKVEFLVSFYNNEISEKSEIFDDQFSVERPDGSNFTLKIRSTKLEDSAMYFCASGVRLTGELFFGEGSRLTVL.

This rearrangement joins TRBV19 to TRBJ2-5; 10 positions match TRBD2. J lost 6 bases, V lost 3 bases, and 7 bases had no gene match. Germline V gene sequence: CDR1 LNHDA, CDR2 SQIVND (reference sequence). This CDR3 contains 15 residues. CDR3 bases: TGTGCCAGTAGTATGCTAGCGGGAGCAGCGAAGACCCAGTACTTC. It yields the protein CASSMLAGAAKTQYF. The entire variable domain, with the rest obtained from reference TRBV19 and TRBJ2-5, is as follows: DGGITQSPKYLFRKEGQNVTLSCEQNLNHDAMYWYRQDPGQGLRLIYYSQIVNDFQKGDIAEGYSVSREKKESFPLTVTSAQKNPTAFYLCASSMLAGAAKTQYFGPGTRLLVL.

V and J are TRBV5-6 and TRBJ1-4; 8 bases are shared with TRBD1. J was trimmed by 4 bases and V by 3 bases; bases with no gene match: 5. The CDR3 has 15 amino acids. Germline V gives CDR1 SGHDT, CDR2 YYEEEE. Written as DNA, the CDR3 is TGTGCCAGCAGCTCGCAGGGGGCAGTTAATGAAAAACTGTTTTTT. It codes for CASSSQGAVNEKLFF.

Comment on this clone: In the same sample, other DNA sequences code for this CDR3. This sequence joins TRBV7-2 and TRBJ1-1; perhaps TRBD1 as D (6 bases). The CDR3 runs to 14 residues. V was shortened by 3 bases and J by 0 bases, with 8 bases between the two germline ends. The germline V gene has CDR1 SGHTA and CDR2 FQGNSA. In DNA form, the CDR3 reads TGTGCCAGCAGCTTTGGACAGCTGAACACTGAAGCTTTCTTT. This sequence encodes CASSFGQLNTEAFF.

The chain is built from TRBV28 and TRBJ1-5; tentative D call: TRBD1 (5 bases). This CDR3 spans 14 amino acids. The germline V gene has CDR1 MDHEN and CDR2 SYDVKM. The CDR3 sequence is CAVKKAGSNQPQHF. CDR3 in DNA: TGTGCAGTTAAAAAGGCAGGGAGCAATCAGCCCCAGCATTTT.

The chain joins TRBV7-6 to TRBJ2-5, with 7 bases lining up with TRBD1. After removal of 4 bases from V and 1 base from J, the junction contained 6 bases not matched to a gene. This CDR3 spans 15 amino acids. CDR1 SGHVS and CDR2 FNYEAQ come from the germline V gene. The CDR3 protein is CASSSYRTGQETQYF. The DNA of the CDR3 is TGTGCCAGCAGCTCTTACCGGACAGGCCAAGAGACCCAGTACTTC.

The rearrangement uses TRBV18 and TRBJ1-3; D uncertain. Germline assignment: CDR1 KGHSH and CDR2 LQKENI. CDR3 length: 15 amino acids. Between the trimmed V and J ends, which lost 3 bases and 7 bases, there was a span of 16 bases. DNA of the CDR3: TGTGCCAGCTCACCTGCTGGAGACAAGTGGAACACCATATATTTT. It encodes CASSPAGDKWNTIYF.

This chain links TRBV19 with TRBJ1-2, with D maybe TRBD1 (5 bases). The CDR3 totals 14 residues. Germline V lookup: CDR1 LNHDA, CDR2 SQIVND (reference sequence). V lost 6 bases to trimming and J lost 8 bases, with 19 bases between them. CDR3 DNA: TGTGCCAGTAGCGCGCCGGGGCAGGGAAGCGGCTACACCTTC. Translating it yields CASSAPGQGSGYTF.

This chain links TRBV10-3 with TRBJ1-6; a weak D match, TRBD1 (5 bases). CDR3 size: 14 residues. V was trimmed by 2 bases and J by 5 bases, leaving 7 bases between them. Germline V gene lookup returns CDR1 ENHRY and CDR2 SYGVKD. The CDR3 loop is CAISETGDNSPLHF. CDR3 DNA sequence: TGTGCCATCAGTGAGACAGGAGATAATTCACCCCTCCACTTT.

The CDR3 DNA reads TGTGCCAGCTCACCACCAGGGACCAAGCCTAATGAGCAGTTCTTC. This gives the protein CASSPPGTKPNEQFF. V usage is TRBV18 and J usage is TRBJ2-1; D assignment may be TRBD1 or TRBD2 (5 bases each). The CDR3 is made up of 15 amino acids. The germline gives CDR1 KGHSH, CDR2 LQKENI. Trimming removed 0 bases at V and 7 bases at J, with 13 bases between.

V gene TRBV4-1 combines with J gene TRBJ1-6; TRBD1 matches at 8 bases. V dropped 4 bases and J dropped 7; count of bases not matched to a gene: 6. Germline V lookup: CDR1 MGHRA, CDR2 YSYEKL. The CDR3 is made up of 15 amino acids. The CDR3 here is CASSLRTGPNSPLHF. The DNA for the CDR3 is TGCGCCAGCAGCCTGCGGACAGGGCCGAATTCACCCCTCCACTTT.

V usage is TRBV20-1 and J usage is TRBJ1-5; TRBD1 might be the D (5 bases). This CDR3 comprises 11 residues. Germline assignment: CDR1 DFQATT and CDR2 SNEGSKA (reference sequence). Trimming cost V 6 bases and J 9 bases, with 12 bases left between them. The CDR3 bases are TGCAGTGCCCAACGGGGGTGGCCCCAGCATTTT. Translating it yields CSAQRGWPQHF.

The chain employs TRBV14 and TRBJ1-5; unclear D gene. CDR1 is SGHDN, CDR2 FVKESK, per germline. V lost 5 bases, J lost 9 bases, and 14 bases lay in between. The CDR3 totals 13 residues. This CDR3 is CASSKSGVTPQHF. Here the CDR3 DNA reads TGTGCCAGCAGCAAATCTGGGGTTACGCCCCAGCATTTT.

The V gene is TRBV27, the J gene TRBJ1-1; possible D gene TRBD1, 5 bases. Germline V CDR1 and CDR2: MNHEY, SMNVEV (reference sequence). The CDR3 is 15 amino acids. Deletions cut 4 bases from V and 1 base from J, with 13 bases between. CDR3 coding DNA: TGTGCCAGCAGTTCCTACGGGACGGGGAACACTGAAGCTTTCTTT. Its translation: CASSSYGTGNTEAFF.

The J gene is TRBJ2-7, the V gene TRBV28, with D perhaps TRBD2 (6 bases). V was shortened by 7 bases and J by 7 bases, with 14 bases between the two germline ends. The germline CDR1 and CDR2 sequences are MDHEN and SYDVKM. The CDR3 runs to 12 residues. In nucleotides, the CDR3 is TGTGCCAGCATTTCCCAGGCGGGGGAGCAGTACTTC. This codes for CASISQAGEQYF.

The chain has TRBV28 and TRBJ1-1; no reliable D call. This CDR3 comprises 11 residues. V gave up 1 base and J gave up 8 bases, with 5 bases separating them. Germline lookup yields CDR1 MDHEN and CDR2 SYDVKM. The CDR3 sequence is CASSLLLEAFF. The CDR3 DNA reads TGTGCCAGCAGTTTATTGTTGGAAGCTTTCTTT.